This is a list of T cell receptor beta chains from one sample in a study of blood T cell repertoires in COVID-19. The data were produced by immunoSEQ multiplex PCR, yet TCRdb's version contains in-frame clones alone and is incomplete. The sample contains about 240,000 clones, 75% to 90% of which appear only once. Material for sequencing was PBMCs or T cells enriched from blood (not recorded which). The receptors come from a middle-aged man who had recovered from COVID-19. CDR3s include the opening cysteine and the closing phenylalanine or tryptophan. D genes are given only for firm matches. A clone size is listed for some rows: how often the clone was seen (once, few, many), or a class if it is expanded.

>-|-|TRBJ1-3|TRBV2
TGTGCCAGCAGTGAGAGGGGAGGCTCAGGAAACACCATATATTTT
CASSERGGSGNTIYF
>-|-|TRBJ1-1|TRBV20-1
TGCAGTGCACAGTACAACACTGAAGCTTTCTTT
CSAQYNTEAFF
>once|-|TRBJ1-1|TRBV3-1/TRBV3-2
TGTGCCAGCAGCCAAGATCTCCGGAGGATAGGGGGATTATCTGAAGCTTTCTTT
CASSQDLRRIGGLSEAFF
>-|-|TRBJ2-5|TRBV3-1/TRBV3-2
TGTGCCAGCAGCCACCAGATCGAGACCCAGTACTTC
CASSHQIETQYF
>-|-|TRBJ1-3|TRBV9
TGTGCCAGCAGCGTAGGGGAGGGTGCGGGAAACACCATATATTTT
CASSVGEGAGNTIYF
>once|TRBD1|TRBJ2-7|TRBV29-1
TGCAGCGCAGGACAGGGGTCAACCTACGAGCAGTACTTC
CSAGQGSTYEQYF
>-|TRBD1|TRBJ1-2|TRBV13
TGTGCCAGCAGCGTCCGGGACAGGGGCGCGTATGGCTACACCTTC
CASSVRDRGAYGYTF
>many|-|TRBJ1-3|TRBV9
TGTGCCAGCAGCGTAGACAGCGGAAACACCATATATTTT
CASSVDSGNTIYF
>-|TRBD2|TRBJ2-3|TRBV23-1
TGCGCCAGCAGTCAAAGTGGTATCTTAGCGGGAGGGCCGGATACGCAGTATTTT
CASSQSGILAGGPDTQYF
>-|-|TRBJ1-5|TRBV12-3/TRBV12-4
TGTGCCAGCAGGAGGGATCAAAGTCAGCCCCAGCATTTT
CASRRDQSQPQHF
>-|-|TRBJ1-5|TRBV28
TGTGCCAGCACCTTTTCTCCGACAGTTAATCTAGATCAGCCCCAGCATTTT
CASTFSPTVNLDQPQHF
>-|-|TRBJ1-4|TRBV6-4
TGTGCCAGCAGACTCGACAGTCGCGATGAAAAACTGTTTTTT
CASRLDSRDEKLFF
>-|-|TRBJ1-5|TRBV19
TGTGCCAGTAGTACCAGCCACCGACAGGTGGGAACGAAATTGCCCCAGCATTTT
CASSTSHRQVGTKLPQHF
>once|TRBD2|TRBJ2-1|TRBV3-1/TRBV3-2
TGTGCCAGCAGCCTTACTAGCGGGGGGGGTTCCGAGCAGTTCTTC
CASSLTSGGGSEQFF
>-|TRBD2|TRBJ2-7|TRBV10-3
TGTGCCATCAGTGAGACGGGACGGGGGGCCTACGAGCAGTACTTC
CAISETGRGAYEQYF
>-|-|TRBJ2-7|TRBV7-2
TGTGCCAGCAGCCCAGGGGACCACCAGACCTACGAGCAGTACTTC
CASSPGDHQTYEQYF
>-|-|TRBJ1-2|TRBV12-3/TRBV12-4
TGTGCCAGCAGTTTGGGGGGGCGCATTGGCTACACCTTC
CASSLGGRIGYTF
>-|-|TRBJ1-2|TRBV16
TGTGCCAGCAGCCAAATGTATGGTGCGTTAAACACCTTC
CASSQMYGALNTF
>few|TRBD1|TRBJ2-6|TRBV5-1
TGCGCCAGCAGCTGGACAGGGGGCGCTGGGGCCAACGTCCTGACTTTC
CASSWTGGAGANVLTF
>-|-|TRBJ2-7|TRBV27
TGTGCCAGCAGTTTCTCCAGATCCTACGAGCAGTACTTC
CASSFSRSYEQYF
>few|-|TRBJ2-7|TRBV11-3
TGTGCCAGCAGCTTATCCGGACATCCAAACTCCTACGAGCAGTACTTC
CASSLSGHPNSYEQYF
>-|TRBD1|TRBJ2-5|TRBV5-1
TGCGCCAGCAGCTTGTCATGGACAGGGTTTTTTGAAGAGACCCAGTACTTC
CASSLSWTGFFEETQYF
>-|TRBD1|TRBJ2-7|TRBV19
TGTGCCAGTAGTATCGACAGGGGGATCTCCTACGAGCAGTACTTC
CASSIDRGISYEQYF
>-|TRBD1|TRBJ1-2|TRBV11-3
TGTGCCAGCAGCGTACAGGGGGCCTATGGCTACACCTTC
CASSVQGAYGYTF
>-|-|TRBJ1-5|TRBV2
TGTGCCAGCAGTGCGAACTCTAGAGGTCAGCCCCAGCATTTT
CASSANSRGQPQHF
>-|-|TRBJ2-7|TRBV7-9
TGTGCCAGCAGCATCCGGCGGGACAGATACGAGCAGTACTTC
CASSIRRDRYEQYF
>-|TRBD1|TRBJ1-2|TRBV4-2
TGTGCCAGCAGCCCAAGACAGGGGATAGCTAACTATGGCTACACCTTC
CASSPRQGIANYGYTF
>-|TRBD2|TRBJ2-5|TRBV5-4
TGTGCCAGCACAAGAGCGGGGGGTTCTGGAGAGACCCAGTACTTC
CASTRAGGSGETQYF
>-|-|TRBJ1-3|TRBV7-9
TGTGCCAGCACCACCCGCTCTGGAAACACCATATATTTT
CASTTRSGNTIYF
>-|TRBD1|TRBJ2-7|TRBV5-1
TGCGCCAGTAAGCCACAGGGGGCACAAGCCTACGAGCAGTACTTC
CASKPQGAQAYEQYF
>-|TRBD1|TRBJ2-6|TRBV25-1
TGTGCCAGCAGCCTAGGACAGGTGTCTTTCTCTGGGGCCAACGTCCTGACTTTC
CASSLGQVSFSGANVLTF